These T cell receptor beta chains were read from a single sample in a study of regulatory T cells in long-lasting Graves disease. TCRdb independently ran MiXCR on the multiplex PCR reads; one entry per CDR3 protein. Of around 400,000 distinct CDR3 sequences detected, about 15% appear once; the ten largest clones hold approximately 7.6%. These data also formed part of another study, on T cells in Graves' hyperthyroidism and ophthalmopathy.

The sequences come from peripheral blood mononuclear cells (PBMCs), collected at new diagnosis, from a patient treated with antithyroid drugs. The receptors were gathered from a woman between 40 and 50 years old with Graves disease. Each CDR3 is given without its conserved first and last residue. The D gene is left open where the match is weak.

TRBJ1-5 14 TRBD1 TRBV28 ASSYPGQGKEQPQH
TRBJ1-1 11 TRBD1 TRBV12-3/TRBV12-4 ASGTGAPYEAF
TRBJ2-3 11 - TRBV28 ASSLTDTDTQY
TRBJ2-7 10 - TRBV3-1 ASSHSNYEQY
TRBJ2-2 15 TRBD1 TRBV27 ASTPWGGQGNTGELF
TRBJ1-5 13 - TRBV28 ASSLPRRVDQPQH
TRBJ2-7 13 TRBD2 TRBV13 ASSVLAGGSAEQY
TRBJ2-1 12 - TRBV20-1 SASPASVSNEQF
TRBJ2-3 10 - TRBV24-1 ATSDLLYTQY
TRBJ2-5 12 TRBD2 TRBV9 ASSVSGREETQY
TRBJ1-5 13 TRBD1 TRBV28 ASSDGQGGNQPQH
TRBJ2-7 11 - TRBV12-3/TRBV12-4 ASSPGRDYEQY
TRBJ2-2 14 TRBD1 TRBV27 ASSSIGQGNTGELF
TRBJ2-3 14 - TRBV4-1 ASSQDRDSSTDTQY
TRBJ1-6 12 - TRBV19 ASKGGQNNSPLH
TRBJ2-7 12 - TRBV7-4 ARRVERANREQY
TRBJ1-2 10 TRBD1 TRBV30 AWRVTGGGYT